Listed below are T cell receptor beta chains from one sample, sequenced in a study of T-cell reconstitution after alpha-beta-depleted transplantation in children. TCRdb used MiXCR to reprocess the PCR reads, holding one entry per CDR3 protein. The repertoire holds about 600,000 distinct CDR3 sequences, with 10% as singletons. The sample was PBMCs from the stem cell graft donor, taken from the stem cell graft. Receptors originate from a human donor who donated a stem cell graft to a child with acute myeloid leukemia. Each CDR3 is given with its conserved first and last residue. D genes are given only for firm matches. Expanded clones get a size class; other rows say once, few or many, or leave the size out.

D	V	J	length	size	CDR3	DNA
NA	TRBV11-2	TRBJ2-1	12	few	CASSSYVAPQFF	TGTGCCAGCAGCTCATACGTCGCTCCCCAGTTCTTC
NA	TRBV4-3	TRBJ2-7	14	few	CASSQVGVGNEQYF	TGCGCCAGCAGCCAAGTAGGGGTAGGAAACGAGCAGTACTTC
NA	TRBV7-2	TRBJ2-1	13	NA	CASSSPPTGEQFF	TGTGCCAGCAGCTCACCACCTACGGGTGAGCAGTTCTTC
NA	TRBV12-3/TRBV12-4	TRBJ2-7	14	NA	CASSLAVNSYEQYF	TGTGCCAGCAGTTTAGCGGTCAACTCCTACGAGCAGTACTTC
NA	TRBV6-2/TRBV6-3	TRBJ2-3	14	NA	CASSYASDADTQYF	TGTGCCAGCAGTTATGCTAGCGACGCAGATACGCAGTATTTT
TRBD1	TRBV28	TRBJ2-7	13	few	CATRTGGRYEQYF	TGTGCCACCCGGACAGGGGGCCGCTACGAGCAGTACTTC
TRBD1	TRBV12-3/TRBV12-4	TRBJ2-3	17	NA	CASTGTGGNRVADTQYF	TGTGCCAGCACCGGGACAGGGGGAAACCGGGTTGCAGATACGCAGTATTTT
NA	TRBV18	TRBJ2-1	15	many	CASSPLGSSYNEQFF	TGCGCCAGCAGCCCCCTGGGGAGTTCCTACAATGAGCAGTTCTTC
TRBD2	TRBV20-1	TRBJ2-7	16	few	CSARDSLERGFYEQYF	TGCAGTGCTAGAGATTCTTTGGAGCGGGGCTTCTACGAGCAGTACTTC
NA	TRBV20-1	TRBJ2-7	15	many	CSARDVRGRVYEQYF	TGCAGTGCTAGAGATGTCAGGGGCCGGGTCTACGAGCAGTACTTC
TRBD2	TRBV29-1	TRBJ2-1	13	NA	CSVEREGLAEQFF	TGCAGCGTTGAACGGGAGGGACTAGCGGAGCAGTTCTTC
NA	TRBV10-2	TRBJ2-1	14	few	CASTLPTSYNEQFF	TGCGCCAGCACCCTACCCACCTCCTACAATGAGCAGTTCTTC
TRBD1	TRBV5-1	TRBJ1-1	14	many	CASSLQGGNTEAFF	TGTGCCAGCAGCTTACAGGGGGGGAACACTGAAGCTTTCTTT
TRBD2	TRBV7-9	TRBJ2-5	17	NA	CASSYPRGLAGEETQYF	TGTGCCAGCAGCTATCCCCGAGGACTAGCGGGAGAAGAGACCCAGTACTTC
NA	TRBV7-3	TRBJ2-3	15	few	CASSLSWDPTDTQYF	TGTGCCAGCAGCTTAAGTTGGGACCCTACAGATACGCAGTATTTT
TRBD1	TRBV5-1	TRBJ1-1	15	few	CASSPPQGANTEAFF	TGCGCCAGCAGCCCACCTCAGGGGGCCAACACTGAAGCTTTCTTT
NA	TRBV20-1	TRBJ2-7	12	NA	CSARDLVGGQYF	TGCAGTGCTAGAGATCTTGTCGGGGGGCAGTACTTC
TRBD2	TRBV29-1	TRBJ2-7	9	NA	CSVPPSGGF	TGCAGCGTACCGCCTTCGGGGGGCTTC
NA	TRBV30	TRBJ1-2	17	NA	CAWSPLQRPGAGYGYTF	TGTGCCTGGAGTCCCCTCCAGAGGCCGGGCGCGGGCTATGGCTACACCTTC
TRBD2	TRBV20-1	TRBJ2-2	20	few	CSARDSWGTSGVANTGELFF	TGCAGTGCTAGAGATAGTTGGGGGACTAGCGGGGTTGCGAACACCGGGGAGCTGTTTTTT
NA	TRBV29-1	TRBJ2-2	13	few	CSVGWSNTGELFF	TGCAGCGTTGGTTGGTCGAACACCGGGGAGCTGTTTTTT
TRBD1	TRBV12-5	TRBJ2-2	17	many	CASGLVAGQGLTGELFF	TGTGCTAGTGGTTTGGTGGCGGGACAGGGCTTGACCGGGGAGCTGTTTTTT
NA	TRBV6-5	TRBJ2-2	15	few	CASSSAGRNTGELFF	TGTGCCAGCAGTTCCGCGGGCCGAAACACCGGGGAGCTGTTTTTT
NA	TRBV6-2/TRBV6-3	TRBJ2-1	14	NA	CASRGTGSYNEQFF	TGTGCCAGCAGGGGGACTGGATCCTACAATGAGCAGTTCTTC
NA	TRBV4-2	TRBJ1-4	18	many	CASSHPRDQGSTNEKLFF	TGTGCCAGCAGCCACCCACGGGACCAGGGCTCAACTAATGAAAAACTGTTTTTT
TRBD1	TRBV20-1	TRBJ1-2	14	NA	CSASPGTGLDGYTF	TGCAGTGCTAGTCCCGGGACAGGGCTGGATGGCTACACCTTC